This T cell receptor (beta chain) is drawn from a study of vaccination and CD4 T cells after COVID-19. Looking at the study overall: The study drew post-COVID samples a median roughly 99 days after diagnosis (range 35 to 161).

The CDR3 consists of 14 residues. Germline-derived CDR1 and CDR2 are DFQATT and SNEGSKA (reference sequence). V was cut by 5 bases and J by 1 base, with 14 bases left in between. This clonotype was detected a few times. The antigen remains undetermined. Points from the study as a whole: The median proportion of reactive clones detected only post-vaccination in convalescent patients was more than 65%.

Sequenced with the Oncomine TCR Beta short-read assay was DNA taken from cultured CD4+ T cells. TCRdb processed the PCR reads anew with MiXCR; each CDR3 protein has one entry. In the table there are some 16,000 distinct CDR3 sequences, 40% to 65% of which are singletons. Time point specified: late sampling 161 to 241 days after vaccination in three convalescent patients. The treatment is: approximately nine-day PBMC culture with coronavirus spike peptide pools or control peptides (ViraFEST assay). The rearrangement uses TRBV20-1 and TRBJ1-1, with D possibly being TRBD1 (5 bases). This TCR derives from a human donor who had recovered from COVID-19. The sequencing here drew on CD4+ T cells from blood, cultured in vitro, taken about 7 months after SARS-CoV-2 vaccination. The chain's CDR3 is CSAHSKGSNTEAFF. The CDR3 coding sequence is TGCAGTGCTCACTCCAAGGGGTCGAACACTGAAGCTTTCTTT.